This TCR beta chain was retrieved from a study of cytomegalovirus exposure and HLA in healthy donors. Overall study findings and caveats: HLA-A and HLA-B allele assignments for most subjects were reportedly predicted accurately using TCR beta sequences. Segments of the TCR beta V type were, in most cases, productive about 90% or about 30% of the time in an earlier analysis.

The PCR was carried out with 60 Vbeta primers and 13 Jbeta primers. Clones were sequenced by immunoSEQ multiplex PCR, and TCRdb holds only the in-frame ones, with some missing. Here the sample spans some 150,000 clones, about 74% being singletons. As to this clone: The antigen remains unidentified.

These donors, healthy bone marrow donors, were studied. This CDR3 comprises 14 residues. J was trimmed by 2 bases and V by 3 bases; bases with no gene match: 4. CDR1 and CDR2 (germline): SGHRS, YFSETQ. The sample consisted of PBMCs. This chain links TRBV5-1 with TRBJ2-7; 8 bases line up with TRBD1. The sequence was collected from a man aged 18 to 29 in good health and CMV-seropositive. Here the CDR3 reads CASSYGQGPYEQYF. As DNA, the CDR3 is TGCGCCAGCAGCTATGGACAGGGTCCCTACGAGCAGTACTTC. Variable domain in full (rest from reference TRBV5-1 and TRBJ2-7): KAGVTQTPRYLIKTRGQQVTLSCSPISGHRSVSWYQQTPGQGLQFLFEYFSETQRNKGNFPGRFSGRQFSNSRSEMNVSTLELGDSALYLCASSYGQGPYEQYFGPGTRLTVT.